The table lists the clone carrying this T cell receptor (beta chain) with a count of one. Produced via immunoSEQ multiplex PCR; TCRdb's table is partial and in-frame only. The data hold around 200,000 clones, with around 85% observed a single time. These data originate in a study of blood T cell repertoires in COVID-19. On the study more broadly: COVID-19 samples, acute and convalescent, were from the United States, Italy and Spain.

This CDR3 is built from 16 residues. The germline CDR1 and CDR2 sequences are LGHDT and YNNKEL (reference sequence). V trimming: 4 bases; J trimming: 5 bases; junction bases outside the gene matches: 7. This chain connects TRBV3-1 (or the pseudogene TRBV3-2) to TRBJ2-1, with 11 bases matching TRBD2. The TCR sequence derives from a man aged 35-49 years who had recovered from COVID-19. Sequenced: PBMCs or T cells enriched from blood (not recorded which). CDR3 loop: CASSRHQGLADNEQFF. The CDR3 DNA reads as TGTGCCAGCAGCCGTCATCAGGGACTAGCGGACAATGAGCAGTTCTTC.